Listed below are T cell receptor beta chains from one sample, sequenced in a study of chronic HIV infection and antiretroviral therapy. A single record per CDR3 protein comes from TCRdb applying MiXCR to the 5' RACE reads. This table holds roughly 39,000 distinct CDR3 sequences, about 8.1% found once. Sequencing used peripheral blood. These receptors all come from an adult who had HIV and had not received antiretroviral therapy, or was an uninfected healthy control (not recorded which). CDR3s include the opening cysteine and the closing phenylalanine or tryptophan. The order of the fields is V gene, D gene, J gene, clone size, CDR3 DNA, CDR3 protein. D genes are given only for firm matches. The size entry is marked missing in some rows and otherwise reads once, few, many or a size class.

TRBV5-6,TRBD1,TRBJ2-7,few,TGTGCCAGCAGCTTTCCCCGACAGGGGGAATACGAGCAGTACTTC,CASSFPRQGEYEQYF
TRBV25-1,.,TRBJ1-6,.,TGTGCCAGCAGCGGGTCTAGCAGTTCACCCCTCCACTTT,CASSGSSSSPLHF
TRBV6-5,TRBD2,TRBJ2-1,many,TGTGCCAGCAGCCCCGGGCCTAGCGGATACAATGAGCAGTTCTTC,CASSPGPSGYNEQFF
TRBV28,.,TRBJ1-1,many,TGTGCCAGCAGTACGGGACGGACGAAAGCTTTCTTT,CASSTGRTKAFF
TRBV7-2,TRBD1,TRBJ1-1,many,TGTGCCAGCAGCCCGCGGACAGGTAGAACTGAAGCTTTCTTT,CASSPRTGRTEAFF
TRBV10-3,.,TRBJ1-4,few,TGTGCCATCAGTAACAGGACCTCTAATGAAAAACTGTTTTTT,CAISNRTSNEKLFF
TRBV4-2,TRBD1,TRBJ2-6,many,TGTGCCAGCAGTGAGACAGGGGCAGCTGGGGCCAACGTCCTGACTTTC,CASSETGAAGANVLTF
TRBV29-1,.,TRBJ1-1,few,TGCAGCGTGATTACTCCGAGGCAGGCTTTCTTT,CSVITPRQAFF
TRBV20-1,.,TRBJ2-2,.,TGCAGTGCTCGTTTCCAGGGTTTGGGGGAGCTGTTTTTT,CSARFQGLGELFF
TRBV20-1,TRBD1,TRBJ1-6,few,TGCAGTGCTAGGGGGGGGACAGTTGCTTCACCCCTCCACTTT,CSARGGTVASPLHF
TRBV28,.,TRBJ1-1,.,TGTGCCAGCAGTTTTACAGCAGAGACTTTCTTT,CASSFTAETFF
TRBV9,.,TRBJ1-3,.,TGTGCCAGCAGCGTTACTCCGAGACAGGCCTCCGGAAACACCATATATTTT,CASSVTPRQASGNTIYF